This TCR beta chain was profiled in a study of early T cells in non-severe SARS-CoV-2 infection. This clonotype was recorded at least ten times. What it binds is not known. CDR1 is WNHNN and CDR2 is SYGVQD in the germline V gene (reference sequence). Trimming shortened V by 1 base and J by 9 bases, and 10 bases separated the two germline ends. The CDR3 length is 13 residues. Separate cDNA molecules each had unique molecular identifiers attached to them. A single record per CDR3 protein comes from TCRdb applying MiXCR to the 5' RACE reads. The table lists 85,000 to 100,000 distinct CDR3 sequences, 8% to 13% of them singletons. Study-level findings and limits: CD4 and private specificities were missed by VDJdb matching, which favored anti-spike CD8 responses.

This receptor was obtained from an adult who was a healthcare worker with PCR-confirmed SARS-CoV-2 infection or an uninfected control (not recorded which). This sequence joins TRBV10-1 and TRBJ2-1, with D perhaps assigned TRBD1 or TRBD2 (5 bases each). Sequencing was carried out using whole blood. The CDR3 spells CASSEYPGTEQFF. Written as DNA, the CDR3 is TGCGCCAGCAGTGAGTATCCGGGGACTGAGCAGTTCTTC.